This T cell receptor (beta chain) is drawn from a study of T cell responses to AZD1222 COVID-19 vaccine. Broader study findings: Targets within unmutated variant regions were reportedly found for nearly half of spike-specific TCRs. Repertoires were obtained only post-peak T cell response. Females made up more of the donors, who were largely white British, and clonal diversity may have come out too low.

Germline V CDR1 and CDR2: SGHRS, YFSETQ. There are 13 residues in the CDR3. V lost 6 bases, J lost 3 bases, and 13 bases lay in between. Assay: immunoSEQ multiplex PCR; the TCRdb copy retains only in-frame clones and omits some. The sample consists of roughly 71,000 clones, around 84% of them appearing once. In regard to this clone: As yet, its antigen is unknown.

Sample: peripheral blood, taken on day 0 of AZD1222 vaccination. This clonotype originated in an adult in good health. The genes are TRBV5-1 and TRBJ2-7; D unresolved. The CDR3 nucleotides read TGCGCCAGCAAAGTGTGGGAAGACTACGAGCAGTACTTC. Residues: CASKVWEDYEQYF.